This T cell receptor (beta chain) was captured by sequencing in a study of shared clonotypes between healthy human individuals. The study, taken as a whole, reports: The small donor group covered limited genetic and exposure diversity. Clonotype sharing levels among donors were expected to vary with sequencing depth. Four donors had 4% to 5% of their naive CD4 clonotypes in common.

As processed by the authors: As immunoSEQ supplied junction-only sequences (without quality scores), filtering differed. Assay: immunoSEQ multiplex PCR; the TCRdb copy retains only in-frame clones and omits some. V, J and clone size derive from that table, while D and trimming were established from the DNA sequence. This sample has more than 2 million clones, with 90% to 97% found just once. The CDR3 extends over 16 amino acids. Germline V CDR1 and CDR2: SEHNR, FQNEAQ (reference sequence). V shed 2 bases, J shed 4 bases, and the junction held 7 bases outside the gene matches. A remark on this clone: The antigen remains undetermined.

The receptor was isolated from a man aged 18 to 29 in good health. The chain recombines TRBV7-9 with TRBJ2-3, with TRBD2 matching 9 bases. Material: naive CD4+ T cells sorted from blood. Subset in this sample: CD45RA+ positively selected. CDR3 DNA sequence: TGTGCCAGCAGCTTAAAGGGCGGGGGGGTCGCAGATACGCAGTATTTT. It codes for CASSLKGGGVADTQYF.